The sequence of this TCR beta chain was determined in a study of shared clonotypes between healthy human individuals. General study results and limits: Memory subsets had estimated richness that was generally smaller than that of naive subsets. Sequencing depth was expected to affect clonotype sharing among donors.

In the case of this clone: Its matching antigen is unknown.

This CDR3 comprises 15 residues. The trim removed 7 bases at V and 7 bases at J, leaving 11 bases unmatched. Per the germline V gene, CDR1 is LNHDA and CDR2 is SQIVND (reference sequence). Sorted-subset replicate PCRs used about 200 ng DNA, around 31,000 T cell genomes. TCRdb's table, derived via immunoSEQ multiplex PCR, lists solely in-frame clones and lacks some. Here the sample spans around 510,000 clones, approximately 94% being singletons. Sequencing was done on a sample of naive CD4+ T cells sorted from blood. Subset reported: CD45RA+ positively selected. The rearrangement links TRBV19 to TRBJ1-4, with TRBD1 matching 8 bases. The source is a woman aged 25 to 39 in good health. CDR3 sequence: CASTPSRDRGEKLFF. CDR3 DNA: TGTGCCAGTACCCCAAGTAGAGACAGGGGTGAAAAACTGTTTTTT.